This T cell receptor (beta chain) was identified during a study of identical twins' blood T cells. Across the whole study: About 50 million reads came from around twelve libraries, six alpha, six beta.

This clonotype was recorded a few times. MiXCR was run by TCRdb on the 5' RACE reads, yielding one entry per CDR3 protein. The sample includes 300,000 to 450,000 distinct CDR3 sequences, about 28% of them seen just once. V lost 1 base, J lost 8 bases, and 10 bases stayed unmatched. The CDR3 loop spans 14 amino acids. The V gene's germline CDR1 is DFQATT and CDR2 SNEGSKA (reference sequence). Sequencing input: PBMCs. The clonotype was recovered from a woman aged 18-49 years in good health. This chain joins TRBV20-1 and TRBJ1-1; TRBD1 agrees at 7 bases. Here the CDR3 DNA reads TGCAGTGCTAGAGCCTCGGGACAGACTTCGGAAGCTTTCTTT. Translation gives CSARASGQTSEAFF.